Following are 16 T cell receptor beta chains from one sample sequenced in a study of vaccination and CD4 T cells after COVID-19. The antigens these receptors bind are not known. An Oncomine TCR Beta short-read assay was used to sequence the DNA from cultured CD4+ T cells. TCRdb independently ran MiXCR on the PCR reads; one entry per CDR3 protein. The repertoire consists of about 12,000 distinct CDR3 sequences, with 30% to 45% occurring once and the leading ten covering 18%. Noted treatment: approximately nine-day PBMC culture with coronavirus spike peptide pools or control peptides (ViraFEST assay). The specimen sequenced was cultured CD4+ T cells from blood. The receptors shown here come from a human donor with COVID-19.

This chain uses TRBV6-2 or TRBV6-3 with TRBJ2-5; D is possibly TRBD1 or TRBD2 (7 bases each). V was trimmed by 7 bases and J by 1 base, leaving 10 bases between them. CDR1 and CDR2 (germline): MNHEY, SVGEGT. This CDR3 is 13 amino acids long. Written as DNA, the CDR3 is TGTGCCAGCATCAGGGGGGGCCAAGAGACCCAGTACTTC. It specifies CASIRGGQETQYF.

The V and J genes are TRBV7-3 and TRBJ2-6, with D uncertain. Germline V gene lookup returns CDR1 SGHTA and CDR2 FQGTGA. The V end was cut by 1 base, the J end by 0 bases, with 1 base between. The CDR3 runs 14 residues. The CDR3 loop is CASSLSSGANVLTF. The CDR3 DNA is TGTGCCAGCAGCTTAAGCTCTGGGGCCAACGTCCTGACTTTC.

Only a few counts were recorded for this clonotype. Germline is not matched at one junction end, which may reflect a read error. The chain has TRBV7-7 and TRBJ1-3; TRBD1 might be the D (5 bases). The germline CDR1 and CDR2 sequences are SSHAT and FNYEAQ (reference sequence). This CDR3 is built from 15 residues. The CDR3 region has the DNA TGTGCTAGCAGCTTAGATCAGGGCCCCGGAAACACCATATATTTT. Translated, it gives CASSLDQGPGNTIYF.

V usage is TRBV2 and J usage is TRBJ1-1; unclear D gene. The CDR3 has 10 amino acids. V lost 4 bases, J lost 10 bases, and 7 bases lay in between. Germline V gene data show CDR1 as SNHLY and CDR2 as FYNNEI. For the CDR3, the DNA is TGTGCCAGCAGTGTAGGGCCAGCTTTCTTT. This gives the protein CASSVGPAFF.

In DNA, the CDR3 is TGTGCCAGTAGTGCCCAACCTTTTGTGGGGGGAGGAGAGACCCAGTACTTC. It codes for CASSAQPFVGGGETQYF. The rearrangement joins TRBV19 to TRBJ2-5; TRBD2 is a possible D gene (6 bases). Looked up from germline, CDR1 is LNHDA and CDR2 is SQIVND (reference sequence). Trimming removed 5 bases at V and 4 bases at J, with 23 bases between. The length of the CDR3 is 17 residues.

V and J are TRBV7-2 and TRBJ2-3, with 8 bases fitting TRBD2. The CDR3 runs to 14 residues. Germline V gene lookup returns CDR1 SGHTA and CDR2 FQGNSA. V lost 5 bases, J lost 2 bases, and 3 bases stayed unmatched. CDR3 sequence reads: CASSPGGYTDTQYF. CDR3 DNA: TGTGCCAGCAGCCCGGGGGGGTACACAGATACGCAGTATTTT.

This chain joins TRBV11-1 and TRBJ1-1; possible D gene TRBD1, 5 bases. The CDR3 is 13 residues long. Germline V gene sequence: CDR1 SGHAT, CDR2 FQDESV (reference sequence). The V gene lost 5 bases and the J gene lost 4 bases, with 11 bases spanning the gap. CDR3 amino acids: CASSTRVLTEAFF. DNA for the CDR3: TGTGCCAGCAGCACCAGGGTTCTCACTGAAGCTTTCTTT.

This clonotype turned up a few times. The CDR3 reads CSASQGEGYTF. The DNA of the CDR3 is TGCAGTGCTAGTCAGGGGGAGGGCTACACCTTC. The chain carries TRBV20-1 and TRBJ1-2; 7 nucleotides agree with TRBD1. This CDR3 has 11 residues. Germline V gene data show CDR1 as DFQATT and CDR2 as SNEGSKA (reference sequence). V gave up 3 bases and J gave up 8 bases; unmatched junction bases: 3.

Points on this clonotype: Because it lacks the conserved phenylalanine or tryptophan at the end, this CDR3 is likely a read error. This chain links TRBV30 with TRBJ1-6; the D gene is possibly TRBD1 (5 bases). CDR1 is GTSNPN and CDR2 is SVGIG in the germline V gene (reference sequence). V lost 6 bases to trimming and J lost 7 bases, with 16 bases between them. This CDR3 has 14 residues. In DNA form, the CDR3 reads TGTGCCTGCAAGCCAGGGATCTCCAATTCACCCCTCCACCTT. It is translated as CACKPGISNSPLHL.

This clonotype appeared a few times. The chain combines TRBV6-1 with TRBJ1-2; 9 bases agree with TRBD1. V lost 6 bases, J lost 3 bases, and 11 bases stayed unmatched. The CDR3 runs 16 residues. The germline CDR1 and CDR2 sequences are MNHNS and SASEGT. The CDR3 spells CASSILVGQGDYGYTF. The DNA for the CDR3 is TGTGCCAGCAGCATCTTAGTGGGACAGGGAGACTATGGCTACACCTTC.

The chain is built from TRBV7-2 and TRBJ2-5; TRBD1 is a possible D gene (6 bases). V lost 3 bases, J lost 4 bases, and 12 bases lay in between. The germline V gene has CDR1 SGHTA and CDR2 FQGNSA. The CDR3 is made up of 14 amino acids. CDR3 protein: CASSFGGGLETQYF. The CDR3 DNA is TGTGCCAGCAGCTTCGGTGGGGGCTTAGAGACCCAGTACTTC. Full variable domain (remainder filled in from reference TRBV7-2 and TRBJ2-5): GAGVSQSPSNKVTEKGKDVELRCDPISGHTALYWYRQSLGQGLEFLIYFQGNSAPDKSGLPSDRFSAERTGGSVSTLTIQRTQQEDSAVYLCASSFGGGLETQYFGPGTRLLVL.

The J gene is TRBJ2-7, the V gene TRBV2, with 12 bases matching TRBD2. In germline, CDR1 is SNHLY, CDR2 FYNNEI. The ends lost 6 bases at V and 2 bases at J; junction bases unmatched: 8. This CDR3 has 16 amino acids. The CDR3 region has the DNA TGTGCCAGCAGGGGGGGACTAGCGGGCTACCCCTACGAGCAGTACTTC. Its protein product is CASRGGLAGYPYEQYF.

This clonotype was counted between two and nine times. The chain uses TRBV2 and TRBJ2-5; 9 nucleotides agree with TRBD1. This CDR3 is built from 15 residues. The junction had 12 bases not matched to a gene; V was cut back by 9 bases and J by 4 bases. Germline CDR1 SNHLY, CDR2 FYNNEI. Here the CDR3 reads CASSPYRGLAETQYF. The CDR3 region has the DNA TGTGCCAGTAGTCCGTACAGGGGGCTCGCAGAGACCCAGTACTTC.

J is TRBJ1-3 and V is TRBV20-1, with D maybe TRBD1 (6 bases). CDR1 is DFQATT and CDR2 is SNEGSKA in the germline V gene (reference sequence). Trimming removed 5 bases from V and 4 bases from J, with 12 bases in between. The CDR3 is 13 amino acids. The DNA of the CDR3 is TGCAGTGCTTTTGGGGGGGCAGGAAACACCATATATTTT. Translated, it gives CSAFGGAGNTIYF.

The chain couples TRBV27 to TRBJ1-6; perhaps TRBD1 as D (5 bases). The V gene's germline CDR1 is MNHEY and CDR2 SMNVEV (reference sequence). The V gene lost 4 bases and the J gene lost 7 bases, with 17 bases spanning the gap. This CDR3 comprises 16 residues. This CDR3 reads CASSSLDGGPNSPLHF. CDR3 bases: TGTGCCAGCAGTTCCCTAGATGGGGGTCCCAATTCACCCCTCCACTTT.

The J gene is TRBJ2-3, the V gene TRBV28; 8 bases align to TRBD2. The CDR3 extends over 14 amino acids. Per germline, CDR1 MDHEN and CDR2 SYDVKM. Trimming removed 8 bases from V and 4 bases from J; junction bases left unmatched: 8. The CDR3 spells CASGGRGAADTQYF. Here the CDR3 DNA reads TGTGCCAGCGGAGGGCGGGGGGCGGCAGATACGCAGTATTTT.